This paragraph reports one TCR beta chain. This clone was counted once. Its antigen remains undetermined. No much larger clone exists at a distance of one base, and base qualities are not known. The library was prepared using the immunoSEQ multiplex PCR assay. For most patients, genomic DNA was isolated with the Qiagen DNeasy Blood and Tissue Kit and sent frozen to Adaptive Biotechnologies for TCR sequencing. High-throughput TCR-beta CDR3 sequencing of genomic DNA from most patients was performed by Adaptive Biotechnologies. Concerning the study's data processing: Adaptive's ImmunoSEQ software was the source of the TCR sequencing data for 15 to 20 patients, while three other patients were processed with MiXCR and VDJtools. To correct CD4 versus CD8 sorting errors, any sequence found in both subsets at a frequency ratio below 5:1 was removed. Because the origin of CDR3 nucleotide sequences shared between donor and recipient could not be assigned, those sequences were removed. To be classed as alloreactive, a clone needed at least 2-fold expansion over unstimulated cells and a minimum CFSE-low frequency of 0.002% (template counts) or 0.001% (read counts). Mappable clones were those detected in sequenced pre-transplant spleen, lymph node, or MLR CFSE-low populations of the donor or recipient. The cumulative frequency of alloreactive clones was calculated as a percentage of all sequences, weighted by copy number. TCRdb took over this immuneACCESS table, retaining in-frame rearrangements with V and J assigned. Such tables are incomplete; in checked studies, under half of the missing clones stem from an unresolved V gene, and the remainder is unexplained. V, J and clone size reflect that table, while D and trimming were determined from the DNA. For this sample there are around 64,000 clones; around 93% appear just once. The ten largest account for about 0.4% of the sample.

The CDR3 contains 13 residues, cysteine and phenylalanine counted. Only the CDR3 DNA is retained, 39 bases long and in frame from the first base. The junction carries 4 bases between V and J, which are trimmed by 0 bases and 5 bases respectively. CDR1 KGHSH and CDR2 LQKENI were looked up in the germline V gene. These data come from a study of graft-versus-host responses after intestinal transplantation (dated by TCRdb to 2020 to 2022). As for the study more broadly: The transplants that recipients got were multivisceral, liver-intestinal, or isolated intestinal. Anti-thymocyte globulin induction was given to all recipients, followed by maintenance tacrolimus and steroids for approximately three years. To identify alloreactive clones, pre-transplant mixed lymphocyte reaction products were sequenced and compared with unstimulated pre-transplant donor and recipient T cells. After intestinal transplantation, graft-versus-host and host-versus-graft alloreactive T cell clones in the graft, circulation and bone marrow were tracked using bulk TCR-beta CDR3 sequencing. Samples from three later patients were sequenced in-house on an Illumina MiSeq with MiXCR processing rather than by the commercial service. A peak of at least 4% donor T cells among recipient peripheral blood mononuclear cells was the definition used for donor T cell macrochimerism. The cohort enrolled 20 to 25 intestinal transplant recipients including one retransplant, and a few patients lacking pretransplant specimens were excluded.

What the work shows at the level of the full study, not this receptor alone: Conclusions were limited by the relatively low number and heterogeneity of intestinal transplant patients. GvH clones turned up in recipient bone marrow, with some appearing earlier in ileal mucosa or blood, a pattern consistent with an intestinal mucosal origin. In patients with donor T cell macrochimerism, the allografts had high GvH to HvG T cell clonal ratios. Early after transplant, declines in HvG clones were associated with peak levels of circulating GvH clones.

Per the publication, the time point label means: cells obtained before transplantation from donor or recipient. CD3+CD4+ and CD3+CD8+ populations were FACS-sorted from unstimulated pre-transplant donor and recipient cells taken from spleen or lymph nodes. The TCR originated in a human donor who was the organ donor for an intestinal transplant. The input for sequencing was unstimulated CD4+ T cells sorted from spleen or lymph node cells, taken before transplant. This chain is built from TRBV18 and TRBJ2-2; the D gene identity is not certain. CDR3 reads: CASSPPQTGELFF. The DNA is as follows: TGTGCCAGCTCACCACCACAAACCGGGGAGCTGTTTTTT.